The clone carrying this TCR beta chain was recorded only once. As yet, its antigen is unknown. This sample was included in a study of cytomegalovirus exposure and HLA in healthy donors. The study ran its PCR with 60 Vbeta and 13 Jbeta primers. As originally analysed: About 10 million shared chains were among 65 million to 85 million unique TCR beta chains counted in a later analysis. TCRdb's table, derived via immunoSEQ multiplex PCR, lists solely in-frame clones and lacks some. From that table come the V and J calls and clone size; the DNA was used to work out D and trimming. The sample consists of about 130,000 clones, about 80% of them appearing once. The germline V gene has CDR1 MNHNS and CDR2 SASEGT. V shed 2 bases and J 7 bases; nucleotides not matched to a gene: 5. CDR3 length equals 15 residues. Study-level findings and limits: Roughly even sequencing depth across donors was the assumption behind the presence/absence analyses.

The chain recombines TRBV6-1 with TRBJ2-1, with 10 bases lining up with TRBD2. The source is a boy between 2 and 10 years old in good health and CMV-seronegative. The sample was PBMCs. The CDR3 region has the DNA TGTGCCAGCAGTGAAAGAAGCGGGGGGGCAAATGAGCAGTTCTTC. This gives the protein CASSERSGGANEQFF.